This TCR beta chain was sequenced for a study of Ad26.COV2.S vaccination and SARS-CoV-2 variants. Whole-study results and caveats: Placebo recipients had lower spike-specific TCR breadth than vaccine recipients.

The assay was immunoSEQ multiplex PCR, and TCRdb's table has in-frame clones only and misses some. The repertoire has approximately 300,000 clones, roughly 86% of them found once; the top ten carry more than 1.5%. The CDR3 runs to 15 residues. Between the trimmed V and J ends, which lost 2 bases and 5 bases, there was a span of 13 bases. CDR1 is SGHRS, CDR2 YFSETQ, per germline. Treatment noted: some 20 received Ad26.COV2.S at low or high dose, single or two shots; roughly 5 received placebo; per-sample allocation not given. Samples analyzed were those drawn on day 63 after the first vaccine or placebo injection. About this clone: What it binds is unknown.

The chain links TRBV5-1 to TRBJ1-4, with TRBD1 as a possible D gene (5 bases). The sample was peripheral blood, taken in a trial of Ad26.COV2.S vaccine versus placebo. The origin of this receptor is a person aged 18-60 years who received the Ad26.COV2.S COVID-19 vaccine or a placebo. The CDR3 bases are TGCGCCAGCAGCTTAAACGTACCAGGGAATGAAAAACTGTTTTTT. This sequence encodes CASSLNVPGNEKLFF.